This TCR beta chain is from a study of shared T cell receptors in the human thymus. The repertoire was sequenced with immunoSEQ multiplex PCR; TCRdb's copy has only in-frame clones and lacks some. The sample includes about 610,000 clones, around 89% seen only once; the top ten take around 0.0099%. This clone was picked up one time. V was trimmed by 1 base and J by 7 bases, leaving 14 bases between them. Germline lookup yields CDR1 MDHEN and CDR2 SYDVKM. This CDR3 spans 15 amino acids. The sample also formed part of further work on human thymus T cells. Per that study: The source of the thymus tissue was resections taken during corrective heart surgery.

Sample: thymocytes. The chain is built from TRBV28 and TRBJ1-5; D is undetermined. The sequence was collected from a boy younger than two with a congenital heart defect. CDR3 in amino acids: CASSLSAEGEQPQHF. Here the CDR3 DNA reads TGTGCCAGCAGTTTATCCGCTGAGGGCGAGCAGCCCCAGCATTTT. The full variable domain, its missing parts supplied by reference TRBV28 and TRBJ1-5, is DVKVTQSSRYLVKRTGEKVFLECVQDMDHENMFWYRQDPGLGLRLIYFSYDVKMKEKGDIPEGYSVSREKKERFSLILESASTNQTSMYLCASSLSAEGEQPQHFGDGTRLSIL.